The rows below give T cell receptor beta chains drawn from one sample of a study of blood T cell repertoires in COVID-19. Clones were sequenced by immunoSEQ multiplex PCR, and TCRdb holds only the in-frame ones, with some missing. The data hold some 180,000 clones, with 65% to 80% observed a single time. The sample consisted of peripheral blood. These receptors were collected from a man aged 45-60 years who had recovered from COVID-19. Each CDR3 is given with its conserved first and last residue. Each record gives: V gene, clone size, D gene, J gene, CDR3 protein, CDR3 DNA. The D gene is left open where the match is weak. The listing skips clone size in some rows; elsewhere it reads once, few, many or a size class.

v_call: TRBV28
clone_size: .
d_call: TRBD1
j_call: TRBJ1-2
cdr3_aa: CASRTNPGQGGYGYTF
cdr3_nt: TGTGCCAGCAGAACCAACCCGGGACAGGGCGGGTATGGCTACACCTTC

v_call: TRBV27
clone_size: .
d_call: TRBD1
j_call: TRBJ1-1
cdr3_aa: CASSSDREAAEAFF
cdr3_nt: TGTGCCAGCAGTTCTGACAGGGAGGCGGCTGAAGCTTTCTTT

v_call: TRBV18
clone_size: .
d_call: TRBD2
j_call: TRBJ2-7
cdr3_aa: CASSPQGTSGDEQYF
cdr3_nt: TGTGCCAGCTCACCACAGGGGACTAGTGGGGACGAGCAGTACTTC

v_call: TRBV15
clone_size: .
d_call: TRBD1
j_call: TRBJ1-6
cdr3_aa: CATSRRDRNSPLHF
cdr3_nt: TGTGCCACCAGCCGAAGGGACAGGAATTCACCCCTCCACTTT

v_call: TRBV29-1
clone_size: .
d_call: .
j_call: TRBJ1-5
cdr3_aa: CSVEPGVNQPQHF
cdr3_nt: TGCAGCGTTGAGCCCGGGGTAAATCAGCCCCAGCATTTT

v_call: TRBV18
clone_size: .
d_call: TRBD1
j_call: TRBJ2-1
cdr3_aa: CASSPLNRGKSDEQFF
cdr3_nt: TGTGCCAGCTCACCATTGAACAGGGGTAAATCAGATGAGCAGTTCTTC

v_call: TRBV6-5
clone_size: few
d_call: TRBD1
j_call: TRBJ1-5
cdr3_aa: CASSSDRGGNQPQHF
cdr3_nt: TGTGCCAGCAGTTCCGACAGGGGAGGGAATCAGCCCCAGCATTTT

v_call: TRBV7-8
clone_size: few
d_call: TRBD2
j_call: TRBJ2-7
cdr3_aa: CASSLGLAGAREQYF
cdr3_nt: TGTGCCAGCAGCTTGGGACTAGCGGGAGCTCGGGAGCAGTACTTC

v_call: TRBV6-2/TRBV6-3
clone_size: .
d_call: TRBD1
j_call: TRBJ2-7
cdr3_aa: CASSWYRGLGYEQYF
cdr3_nt: TGTGCCAGCAGTTGGTACAGGGGGCTTGGCTACGAGCAGTACTTC

v_call: TRBV10-1
clone_size: .
d_call: TRBD2
j_call: TRBJ2-7
cdr3_aa: CASSVTGGPSYEQYF
cdr3_nt: TGCGCCAGCAGTGTGACGGGAGGGCCTTCCTACGAGCAGTACTTC

v_call: TRBV6-1
clone_size: .
d_call: TRBD1
j_call: TRBJ2-6
cdr3_aa: CASSDGTANSGANVLTF
cdr3_nt: TGTGCCAGCAGTGACGGGACAGCGAACTCTGGGGCCAACGTCCTGACTTTC

v_call: TRBV4-1
clone_size: once
d_call: TRBD1
j_call: TRBJ1-1
cdr3_aa: CASSLDRASGVGAFF
cdr3_nt: TGCGCCAGCAGTCTCGACAGGGCATCCGGGGTCGGAGCTTTCTTT

v_call: TRBV5-8
clone_size: .
d_call: TRBD2
j_call: TRBJ2-5
cdr3_aa: CASSYGLAAQETQYF
cdr3_nt: TGTGCCAGCAGCTACGGACTAGCGGCCCAAGAGACCCAGTACTTC

v_call: TRBV6-5
clone_size: .
d_call: .
j_call: TRBJ2-1
cdr3_aa: CASRLGDEQFF
cdr3_nt: TGTGCCAGCAGACTCGGGGATGAGCAGTTCTTC

v_call: TRBV5-4
clone_size: .
d_call: TRBD2
j_call: TRBJ2-7
cdr3_aa: CASSSGSSGRASGEQYF
cdr3_nt: TGTGCCAGCAGCTCAGGCTCTAGCGGGAGGGCCTCTGGCGAGCAGTACTTC

v_call: TRBV3-1/TRBV3-2
clone_size: .
d_call: .
j_call: TRBJ2-7
cdr3_aa: CASSQMTGTYEQYF
cdr3_nt: TGTGCCAGCAGCCAAATGACGGGTACCTACGAGCAGTACTTC

v_call: TRBV23-1
clone_size: .
d_call: TRBD2
j_call: TRBJ2-3
cdr3_aa: CASRPIPERGVINTQYF
cdr3_nt: TGCGCCAGCAGGCCTATCCCTGAGCGGGGGGTCATTAATACGCAGTATTTT

v_call: TRBV5-1
clone_size: .
d_call: .
j_call: TRBJ1-1
cdr3_aa: CASSQNGRVRAEAFF
cdr3_nt: TGCGCCAGCAGTCAAAACGGCAGGGTTCGGGCTGAAGCTTTCTTT

v_call: TRBV19
clone_size: .
d_call: TRBD2
j_call: TRBJ2-1
cdr3_aa: CASSTLDPGLAGPGVQFF
cdr3_nt: TGTGCCAGTAGTACACTTGACCCGGGACTAGCGGGTCCTGGGGTGCAGTTCTTC

v_call: TRBV20-1
clone_size: .
d_call: TRBD1
j_call: TRBJ2-7
cdr3_aa: CSARTGHEQYF
cdr3_nt: TGCAGTGCTAGGACAGGGCACGAGCAGTACTTC

v_call: TRBV20-1
clone_size: few
d_call: TRBD1
j_call: TRBJ2-7
cdr3_aa: CSASTGQGAEEQYF
cdr3_nt: TGCAGTGCTAGTACGGGACAGGGGGCAGAAGAGCAGTACTTC